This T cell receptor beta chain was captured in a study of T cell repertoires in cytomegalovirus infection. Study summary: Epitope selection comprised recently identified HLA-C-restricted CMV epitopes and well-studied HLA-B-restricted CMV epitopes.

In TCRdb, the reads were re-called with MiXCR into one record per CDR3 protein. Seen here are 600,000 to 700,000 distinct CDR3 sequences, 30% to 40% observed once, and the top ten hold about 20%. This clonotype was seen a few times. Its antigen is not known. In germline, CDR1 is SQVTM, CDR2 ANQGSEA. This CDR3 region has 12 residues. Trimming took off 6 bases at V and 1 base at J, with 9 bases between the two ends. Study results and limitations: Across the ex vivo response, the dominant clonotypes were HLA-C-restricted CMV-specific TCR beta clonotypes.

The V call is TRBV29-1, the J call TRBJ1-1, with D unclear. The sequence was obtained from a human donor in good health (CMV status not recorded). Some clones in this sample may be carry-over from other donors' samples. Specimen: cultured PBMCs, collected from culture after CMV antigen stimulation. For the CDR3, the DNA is TGCAGCGTACGATCAGGGAACACTGAAGCTTTCTTT. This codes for CSVRSGNTEAFF.